This T cell receptor beta chain was found in a study of T cells in women clearing cervical HPV infection. The wider study: With HLA typing for only a few women, HLA confounding remains possible.

Germline assignment: CDR1 DFQATT and CDR2 SNEGSKA (reference sequence). The CDR3 contains 13 residues. With V trimmed by 5 bases and J by 2 bases, 6 bases remained unmatched. immunoSEQ multiplex PCR used an average of around 1,100 ng genomic DNA. Clones were sequenced by immunoSEQ multiplex PCR, and TCRdb holds only the in-frame ones, with some missing. This sample's table reports 30,000 to 45,000 clones. A word on this clone: The CDR3 is cut off 3 residues early in the read; its end comes from the germline J gene.

The rearrangement joins TRBV20-1 to TRBJ2-7; 7 bases are a match to TRBD1. The TCR was taken from a woman aged 18-70 years with a cervical HPV16 infection that either progressed to CIN3+ or cleared (not recorded which). Sequencing was performed on blood buffy coat. This CDR3 is CSAARGGAYEQYF. Incomplete CDR3 DNA: TGCAGTGCTGCCAGAGGGGGCGCCTACGAG.